This TCR beta chain is from a study of T cell responses to AZD1222 COVID-19 vaccine (dated by TCRdb to the early 2020s). Concerning the study at large: AZD1222 recipients whose second dose came at about 4 weeks and those whose second dose came at about 12 weeks were combined into one group, since spike-specific TCR depth and breadth did not differ between the two schedules. Trial participants were enrolled into age subgroups of 18-55, 56-69 and 70-plus years, which contained about 160, 30 and 59 TCR-sequenced participants, respectively. A total of just over 230 trial participants underwent TCR sequencing, of whom about 200 had received two doses of AZD1222 and around 25 had received two doses of the MenACWY control vaccine. What the study reported, not specific to this receptor: Spike-specific TCR breadth and depth rose significantly after two AZD1222 doses compared with day 0 and with MenACWY recipients. Vaccine-associated CD4 TCRs spanned the whole spike protein, with dominant responses in regions 160-218 and 743-854. Epitopes outside the regions mutated in the B.1.351 and B.1.1.7 variants were reportedly recognized by nearly half of the unique spike-specific TCRs. Conclusions about previously exposed vaccinees are limited because only six or seven AZD1222 recipients were SARS-CoV-2 seropositive at baseline. Participants were mostly white British, with more females than males. The authors suggested clonal diversity may have been underestimated. Because no samples from the day 14 peak response were available, repertoires could be characterized only after the peak T cell response. The 56-69-year group was small, and its depth increase did not reach significance, likely because of low power.

The time point label here, explained by the study, means: baseline before first vaccination. The vaccinee samples were drawn from two UK trials, COV001 and COV002, one of which was a single-blind randomized controlled phase 2/3 trial testing AZD1222 (ChAdOx1 nCoV-19) in healthy adults. For TCRbeta chain sequencing, PBMC samples from trial participants were taken at day 0 and at day 28 after the second dose. With respect to this clone: This clone's antigen is unknown. No base-level quality is on record; no much larger clone is a single base apart.

The CDR3 regions of human TCRbeta chains were analyzed by immunosequencing. In the authors' own workflow: TCRs in the repertoires were matched against a reference library of SARS-CoV-2-specific TCRs that had been generated with the MIRA antigen-specificity platform. Breadth was defined as the fraction of unique TCRs that were SARS-CoV-2-associated, and depth was defined as the fraction of total T cells that were SARS-CoV-2-associated. Using the MIRA data, each spike-specific TCR was mapped to the spike region that the TCR reacts to and placed in a CD4 or CD8 class. Log10-transformed breadth and depth values were compared by one-way ANOVA with Sidak's multiple comparisons tests. TCRdb holds this immuneACCESS table with in-frame rearrangements only. Some clones are missing; in checked studies, unresolved V genes explain under half, and the rest has no known cause. That table is the source of V, J and clone size, and D and trimming were worked out from the DNA. The sample profile shows roughly 120,000 clones; 88% of them were found once. Roughly 4% of the sample rests with the top ten.

The starting material was peripheral blood, obtained on day 0 of AZD1222 vaccination. This sequence was found in an adult in good health.

CDR3 sequence: CASSFATTANYGYTF. The sequence in DNA is TGTGCCAGCAGTTTCGCCACGACCGCTAACTATGGCTACACCTTC. This sequence uses TRBV27 and TRBJ1-2; no D gene is confidently identified. The V end loses 3 bases and the J end loses 0 bases, and a stretch of 11 bases separates them. The CDR3 runs 15 amino acids, cysteine and phenylalanine included. Just the 45-base CDR3 DNA is kept, in frame starting at base 1. CDR1 MNHEY and CDR2 SMNVEV are derived from the germline V gene (reference sequence).